These 24 T cell receptor beta chains originate from one sample sequenced in a study of T cells in Graves' hyperthyroidism and ophthalmopathy. Amplified TCR beta CDR3 regions derived from RNA transcripts. A set of HTBI primers served as the primers for a first-round RT-PCR of the TCR CDR3. TCRdb used MiXCR to reprocess the multiplex PCR reads, holding one entry per CDR3 protein. The table includes about 350,000 distinct CDR3 sequences, 14% detected once. Material: blood. The receptor source for this set is a woman in her thirties with Graves' hyperthyroidism.

This clonotype turned up a few times. This chain connects TRBV2 to TRBJ2-4; TRBD2 matches at 15 bases. Germline CDR1 SNHLY, CDR2 FYNNEI. The CDR3 runs 15 residues. V lost 6 bases, J lost 9 bases, and 6 bases stayed unmatched. CDR3 region: CASSAGTSGGSIQYF. The CDR3 region has the DNA TGTGCCAGCAGCGCCGGGACTAGCGGGGGGAGCATTCAGTACTTC.

There are many counts of this clonotype. The J gene is TRBJ2-7, the V gene TRBV12-3 or TRBV12-4; no clear D gene. There are 16 residues in the CDR3. V was shortened by 8 bases and J by 1 base, with 21 bases between the two germline ends. The CDR3 sequence: CASSAGPLSRSYEQYF. CDR3 nucleotides: TGTGCCAGCTCAGCCGGCCCCTTAAGTCGGTCCTACGAGCAGTACTTC.

This clonotype came up many times. The rearrangement joins TRBV20-1 to TRBJ2-7; 15 nucleotides match TRBD2. The ends lost 0 bases at V and 2 bases at J; junction bases unmatched: 11. Germline V gene data show CDR1 as DFQATT and CDR2 as SNEGSKA (reference sequence). The CDR3 extends over 19 amino acids. The CDR3 loop is CSARDTTGTSGRSAYEQYF. For the CDR3, the DNA is TGCAGTGCTAGAGATACGACCGGGACTAGCGGGAGGTCTGCCTACGAGCAGTACTTC.

This chain joins TRBV6-1 and TRBJ1-6; D remains unclear. V lost 7 bases, J lost 1 base, and 8 bases lay in between. The CDR3 is made up of 14 amino acids. Germline V gene lookup returns CDR1 MNHNS and CDR2 SASEGT. This chain's CDR3 is CASTGRSYNSPLHF. The CDR3 coding sequence is TGTGCCAGCACTGGGCGTTCCTATAATTCACCCCTCCACTTT.

This clonotype showed up many times. The rearrangement uses TRBV12-3 or TRBV12-4 and TRBJ2-5; D is perhaps TRBD2 (5 bases). V lost 6 bases and J 4 bases, leaving 12 bases between the germline ends. This CDR3 comprises 13 residues. The DNA for the CDR3 is TGTGCCAGCAGGAAACTAGAGGTAGAGACCCAGTACTTC. The encoded protein is CASRKLEVETQYF.

This clonotype has a count of ten or more. The chain joins TRBV6-1 to TRBJ1-4; a possible D gene is TRBD1 (5 bases). The CDR3 has 13 amino acids. The germline V and J ends were trimmed by 8 bases and 6 bases, with 13 bases remaining between them. The germline CDR1 and CDR2 sequences are MNHNS and SASEGT. The CDR3 loop reads CASDRQGDEKLFF. The CDR3 DNA sequence: TGTGCCAGCGATCGGCAGGGCGATGAAAAACTGTTTTTT.

The rearrangement links TRBV2 to TRBJ2-3, with 7 bases aligning to TRBD2. The CDR3 has 13 amino acids. Germline CDR1 reads SNHLY; CDR2 reads FYNNEI. V shed 6 bases, J shed 5 bases, and the junction held 5 bases outside the gene matches. The CDR3 nucleotides are TGTGCCAGCAGCAGACTAGCAGGAGATACGCAGTATTTT. Encoded protein: CASSRLAGDTQYF.

This clonotype has a handful of counts. V gene TRBV15 combines with J gene TRBJ1-4; tentatively, D is TRBD1 (6 bases). This CDR3 contains 15 residues. CDR1 and CDR2 from the germline V gene are LNHNV and YYDKDF (reference sequence). The V end lost 5 bases, the J end lost 8 bases, and 18 bases lay between the germline ends. The CDR3 bases are TGTGCCACCAGCCCTCATGTCGGGGGGCTCGAAAAACTGTTTTTT. Amino acids: CATSPHVGGLEKLFF.

This clonotype was seen ten or more times. The J gene is TRBJ2-3, the V gene TRBV28, with 11 positions matching TRBD2. CDR1 and CDR2 from the germline V gene are MDHEN and SYDVKM. The CDR3 sequence is 15 residues long. V shed 7 bases, J shed 5 bases, and the junction held 8 bases outside the gene matches. CDR3 sequence (DNA): TGTGCCAGCATCCCTCTAGCGGGAGGAGTAGATACGCAGTATTTT. Residues: CASIPLAGGVDTQYF.

At least ten counts were recorded for this clonotype. The chain recombines TRBV2 with TRBJ1-3, with 7 positions matching TRBD1. Germline CDR1 is SNHLY and CDR2 is FYNNEI. The ends lost 6 bases at V and 3 bases at J; junction bases unmatched: 5. This CDR3 is built from 14 residues. CDR3 bases: TGTGCCAGCAGACGACAGGGTGGTGGAAACACCATATATTTT. It yields the protein CASRRQGGGNTIYF.

This clonotype was counted ten times or more. The CDR3, as DNA: TGTGCCAGCAGTCCTTTATATCCCGTTAACACCGGGGAGCTGTTTTTT. It translates to CASSPLYPVNTGELFF. The chain employs TRBV28 and TRBJ2-2; D gene ambiguous. Germline loops: CDR1 MDHEN, CDR2 SYDVKM. Trimming took 5 bases from V and 2 from J, leaving 15 bases between them. The CDR3 loop spans 16 amino acids.

This clonotype was counted a few times. The rearrangement uses TRBV10-3 and TRBJ2-1, with TRBD2 as a possible D gene (7 bases). The germline CDR1 and CDR2 sequences are ENHRY and SYGVKD. The CDR3 extends over 13 amino acids. V was shortened by 4 bases and J by 10 bases, with 14 bases between the two germline ends. The CDR3 nucleotides are TGTGCCATCAGTGGCCCGGGGGGCGACGAGCAGTTCTTC. Residues: CAISGPGGDEQFF.

This clonotype occurred many times. J is TRBJ1-1 and V is TRBV2; D is perhaps TRBD1 (5 bases). Trimming shortened V by 1 base and J by 6 bases, and 12 bases separated the two germline ends. The CDR3 totals 14 residues. The V gene's germline CDR1 is SNHLY and CDR2 FYNNEI. CDR3 nucleotides: TGTGCCAGCAGTGAAGAAGTTTGGGGCCCTGAAGCTTTCTTT. Translating it yields CASSEEVWGPEAFF.

The V call is TRBV5-6, the J call TRBJ2-5; D is perhaps TRBD1 (5 bases). V shed 0 bases and J shed 4 bases, with 13 bases lying between them. CDR3 size: 15 residues. From germline, CDR1 is SGHDT and CDR2 YYEEEE. The chain's CDR3 is CASSLAGFTGETQYF. The CDR3 DNA reads as TGTGCCAGCAGCTTGGCCGGGTTTACAGGAGAGACCCAGTACTTC.

This clonotype was counted many times. The rearrangement joins TRBV20-1 to TRBJ1-4, with 9 bases aligning to TRBD1. Losses at the gene ends were 5 bases for V and 10 bases for J; bases not matched to a gene: 11. The CDR3 is 14 residues long. CDR1 is DFQATT and CDR2 is SNEGSKA in the germline V gene (reference sequence). The CDR3 region is CSAEGRTGEVKLFF. CDR3 bases: TGCAGTGCTGAGGGGCGGACAGGGGAAGTAAAACTGTTTTTT.

This chain joins TRBV18 and TRBJ1-1, with unresolved D. CDR1 and CDR2 from the germline V gene are KGHSH and LQKENI. The CDR3 runs 14 residues. V was cut by 2 bases and J by 0 bases, with 7 bases left in between. CDR3 coding DNA: TGTGCCAGCTCACCATCGGGGATGAACACTGAAGCTTTCTTT. It codes for CASSPSGMNTEAFF.

A remark on this clonotype: One end of the junction varies from germline; a read error may be responsible. The rearrangement links TRBV7-2 to TRBJ2-7; TRBD1 or TRBD2 may be the D gene (6 bases each). The germline V gene encodes CDR1 SGHTA and CDR2 FQGNSA. The CDR3 has 13 amino acids. This chain's CDR3 is CASTLGGKDEQYF. Written as DNA, the CDR3 is TGTGCCAGCACCTTAGGGGGGAAAGACGAGCAGTACTTC.

In this sample, this clonotype turned up many times. J is TRBJ2-1 and V is TRBV29-1; 8 bases match TRBD1. CDR1 SQVTM and CDR2 ANQGSEA come from the germline V gene. CDR3 length: 12 residues. V gave up 7 bases and J gave up 3 bases; unmatched junction bases: 2. CDR3 sequence (DNA): TGCAGCGCCACAGGGGGCTACAATGAGCAGTTCTTC. Protein: CSATGGYNEQFF.

This clonotype was counted ten times or more. This chain connects TRBV28 to TRBJ2-1; possibly TRBD1 for D (5 bases). Per germline, CDR1 MDHEN and CDR2 SYDVKM. V lost 5 bases and J 4 bases, leaving 15 bases between the germline ends. This CDR3 region has 15 residues. In DNA, the CDR3 is TGTGCCAGCAGTCCAGGGAACCCTGTGTACAATGAGCAGTTCTTC. It translates to CASSPGNPVYNEQFF.

There are many counts of this clonotype. V gene TRBV7-8 combines with J gene TRBJ2-5; D not certain. The V gene's germline CDR1 is SGHVS and CDR2 FQNEAQ. The V gene lost 5 bases and the J gene lost 2 bases, with 12 bases spanning the gap. CDR3 size: 14 residues. The CDR3 DNA is TGTGCCAGCAGCCCTCTAACTCTTCAAGAGACCCAGTACTTC. This sequence encodes CASSPLTLQETQYF.

The table lists this clonotype with a few counts. The chain combines TRBV19 with TRBJ1-1; D not resolved. V shed 7 bases and J shed 4 bases, with 7 bases lying between them. From germline, CDR1 is LNHDA and CDR2 SQIVND (reference sequence). The CDR3 sequence is 11 residues long. This CDR3 is CASIGGTEAFF. The CDR3, as DNA: TGTGCCAGTATCGGCGGCACTGAAGCTTTCTTT.

This chain links TRBV29-1 with TRBJ2-7; D gene unclear. Germline V gene data show CDR1 as SQVTM and CDR2 as ANQGSEA. The length of the CDR3 is 11 residues. V was clipped by 6 bases and J by 4 bases, with 10 bases between them. CDR3 DNA: TGCAGCGTCACGGTGCAGTACGAGCAGTACTTC. It encodes CSVTVQYEQYF.

A few counts support this clonotype. The chain links TRBV12-3 or TRBV12-4 to TRBJ1-2, with TRBD1 matching 7 bases. The CDR3 is 15 amino acids. J gave up 6 bases and V 2 bases, and 9 bases lay outside the gene matches. The CDR3, as DNA: TGTGCCAGCAGTTTAAGTCAGGGGGTCGAAAATGGCTACACCTTC. Translating gives CASSLSQGVENGYTF.

In this sample, this clonotype turned up a few times. This chain links TRBV14 with TRBJ2-1; D is undetermined. Trimming shortened V by 1 base and J by 7 bases, and 8 bases separated the two germline ends. This CDR3 has 13 residues. Looked up from germline, CDR1 is SGHDN and CDR2 is FVKESK. This CDR3 is CASSQAGRNEQFF. The DNA of the CDR3 is TGTGCCAGCAGCCAAGCCGGACGGAATGAGCAGTTCTTC.